The source of this T cell receptor beta chain is a study of blood T cell repertoires in COVID-19. Study in general: The United States, Italy and Spain supplied acute and convalescent COVID-19 samples. PBMCs, B-cell-depleted T cells, or T cells were the source of the cDNA or gDNA that made up the material.

The authors' processing: The authors estimated nucleated cell counts from reference gene primer amplification. The repertoire was sequenced with immunoSEQ multiplex PCR; TCRdb's copy has only in-frame clones and lacks some. V, J and clone size were drawn from that table, and D and trimming were deduced from the DNA. This repertoire shows about 58,000 clones, approximately 87% found once; its top ten account for under 5%. The CDR3 length is 15 residues. Germline CDR1 and CDR2: SGDLS and YYNGEE. Trimming left V 0 bases short and J 3 bases short, with 10 bases between. This clonotype was obtained from a man in his forties with active COVID-19. This chain joins TRBV9 and TRBJ2-1, with D possibly TRBD2 on 6 matching bases. The material sequenced was peripheral blood. This CDR3 reads CASSVGPSVYNEQFF. The CDR3 DNA sequence: TGTGCCAGCAGCGTAGGTCCTAGCGTCTACAATGAGCAGTTCTTC.